The 23 T cell receptor beta chains below were found in one sample sequenced in a study of T-cell reconstitution after alpha-beta-depleted transplantation in children. Unique molecular identifiers featured in how the TCRbeta library was prepared. TCRdb re-derived calls from the PCR reads in MiXCR, one entry per CDR3 protein. This sample carries hundreds of thousands of distinct CDR3 sequences, about 12% of them seen once, and the ten largest clones take 2.6%. Sequences were derived from PBMCs from the stem cell graft donor, sampled from the stem cell graft. Source of these receptors: a human donor who donated a stem cell graft to a child with acute lymphoblastic leukemia.

This clonotype was found many times. The chain uses TRBV5-6 and TRBJ1-1, with D possibly matching TRBD1 (5 bases). The germline V gene has CDR1 SGHDT and CDR2 YYEEEE. The CDR3 loop spans 13 amino acids. Trimming cost V 6 bases and J 4 bases, with 13 bases left between them. The CDR3 coding sequence is TGTGCCAGCAATACAGGTCTCGGCACTGAAGCTTTCTTT. This translates into CASNTGLGTEAFF.

This clonotype was detected a few times. The chain couples TRBV5-4 to TRBJ1-3, with a tentative D call TRBD1 (5 bases). The CDR3 sequence is 16 residues long. CDR1 is SGHNT, CDR2 YYREEE, per germline (reference sequence). Deletions cut 0 bases from V and 0 bases from J, with 10 bases between. This CDR3 is CASSLENRFSGNTIYF. In DNA form, the CDR3 reads TGTGCCAGCAGCTTGGAAAACAGGTTCTCTGGAAACACCATATATTTT.

This clonotype was detected many times. This chain links TRBV20-1 with TRBJ1-5, with D possibly matching TRBD1 (5 bases). The germline V and J ends were trimmed by 5 bases and 4 bases, with 15 bases remaining between them. CDR1 is DFQATT and CDR2 is SNEGSKA in the germline V gene (reference sequence). This CDR3 is built from 14 residues. DNA for the CDR3: TGCAGTGCTCCCGGCGGACAAGCTAATCAGCCCCAGCATTTT. It specifies CSAPGGQANQPQHF.

This clonotype was seen at least ten times. The rearrangement uses TRBV5-1 and TRBJ2-6; 9 bases map to TRBD1. The ends lost 7 bases at V and 4 bases at J; junction bases unmatched: 6. Germline V gives CDR1 SGHRS, CDR2 YFSETQ. This CDR3 spans 15 amino acids. The CDR3 is CASCTGGYGANVLTF. The CDR3 DNA sequence: TGCGCCAGCTGTACAGGGGGCTACGGGGCCAACGTCCTGACTTTC.

In its sample, this clonotype was seen many times. The chain joins TRBV14 to TRBJ2-7; D is undetermined. Between the trimmed V and J ends, which lost 1 base and 6 bases, there was a span of 10 bases. Per the germline V gene, CDR1 is SGHDN and CDR2 is FVKESK. The CDR3 spans 13 residues. CDR3 coding DNA: TGTGCCAGCAGCCAAGCGAAGGTTGGCGAGCAGTACTTC. The encoded protein is CASSQAKVGEQYF.

At least ten counts were recorded for this clonotype. The DNA for the CDR3 is TGTGCCAGCAGTTACGAATCGGACAGGGGGTTCACCTTC. Its protein product is CASSYESDRGFTF. The rearrangement uses TRBV6-6 and TRBJ1-2; 10 positions match TRBD1. The CDR3 runs 13 residues. J lost 13 bases, V lost 2 bases, and 7 bases had no gene match. Germline V gene lookup returns CDR1 MNHNY and CDR2 SVGAGI (reference sequence).

The CDR3 loop is CASSKRQGNYNEQFF. The CDR3 region has the DNA TGCGCCAGCAGTAAAAGGCAGGGCAACTACAATGAGCAGTTCTTC. The chain joins TRBV5-1 to TRBJ2-1; D may be TRBD1 (5 bases). Trimming took off 5 bases at V and 3 bases at J, with 15 bases between the two ends. Germline V gives CDR1 SGHRS, CDR2 YFSETQ. This CDR3 comprises 15 residues. Full variable domain (remainder filled in from reference TRBV5-1 and TRBJ2-1): KAGVTQTPRYLIKTRGQQVTLSCSPISGHRSVSWYQQTPGQGLQFLFEYFSETQRNKGNFPGRFSGRQFSNSRSEMNVSTLELGDSALYLCASSKRQGNYNEQFFGPGTRLTVL.

At least ten counts were recorded for this clonotype. This chain uses TRBV20-1 with TRBJ1-1; 7 bases fit TRBD1. This CDR3 contains 14 residues. Trimming at V came to 5 bases and at J to 2 bases, leaving 8 bases not matched to a gene. Germline CDR1 is DFQATT and CDR2 is SNEGSKA (reference sequence). The CDR3 DNA sequence: TGCAGTGCTTCAAAGGGGGACAGTAACACTGAAGCTTTCTTT. This sequence encodes CSASKGDSNTEAFF.

This sequence joins TRBV13 and TRBJ2-4, with unresolved D. With 6 bases removed from V and 11 bases from J, the gap between germline ends came to 11 bases. The germline gives CDR1 PRHDT, CDR2 FYEKMQ (reference sequence). This CDR3 is 11 amino acids long. DNA for the CDR3: TGTGCCAGCAGAAAAGTGGACGTTCAGTACTTC. Residues: CASRKVDVQYF.

This clonotype was seen a single time. It may be a read error: a sequence one base away is much more abundant. CDR3 DNA sequence: TGTGCCAACGGCCTCCAGACTGCACAAGAGACCCAGTACTTC. As protein: CANGLQTAQETQYF. The rearrangement uses TRBV6-2 or TRBV6-3 and TRBJ2-5; D unclear. With 10 bases removed from V and 2 bases from J, the gap between germline ends came to 17 bases. CDR3 length equals 14 residues. Germline V lookup: CDR1 MNHEY, CDR2 SVGEGT.

This clonotype was detected ten times or more. The V call is TRBV6-2 or TRBV6-3, the J call TRBJ2-7; D not resolved. The CDR3 runs to 10 residues. The germline CDR1 and CDR2 sequences are MNHEY and SVGEGT. Deletions cut 5 bases from V and 3 bases from J, with 2 bases between. This CDR3 is CASSNYEQYF. CDR3 coding DNA: TGTGCCAGCAGTAACTACGAGCAGTACTTC.

There are many counts of this clonotype. V is TRBV20-1 and J is TRBJ1-1; 8 bases match TRBD1. Germline loops: CDR1 DFQATT, CDR2 SNEGSKA (reference sequence). The CDR3 runs to 15 residues. With V trimmed by 5 bases and J by 2 bases, 10 bases remained unmatched. DNA for the CDR3: TGCAGTGCTTCACCGGACAGGGTGGGAAACACTGAAGCTTTCTTT. Translating it yields CSASPDRVGNTEAFF.

The sample holds many counts of this clonotype. CDR3 DNA sequence: TGCAGTGCTAGAGATAACAGGGGTCCATCTTCTGGCTACACCTTC. The encoded protein is CSARDNRGPSSGYTF. The V and J genes are TRBV20-1 and TRBJ1-2; 7 bases line up with TRBD1. The CDR3 runs to 15 residues. Germline CDR1 and CDR2: DFQATT and SNEGSKA (reference sequence). V lost 0 bases and J lost 7; bases outside the gene matches: 11.

This clonotype appeared many times. The chain couples TRBV6-5 to TRBJ1-2, with D perhaps TRBD1 (5 bases). The V end lost 6 bases, the J end lost 0 bases, and 14 bases lay between the germline ends. Germline V gives CDR1 MNHEY, CDR2 SVGAGI. The CDR3 is 15 amino acids. CDR3 residues: CASRGGTAANYGYTF. In DNA, the CDR3 is TGTGCCAGCAGGGGAGGGACCGCGGCTAACTATGGCTACACCTTC.

This clonotype was found many times. The V gene is TRBV7-2, the J gene TRBJ1-1, with D maybe TRBD1 (5 bases). V lost 1 base and J 1 base, leaving 13 bases between the germline ends. The CDR3 loop spans 16 amino acids. Germline V gene sequence: CDR1 SGHTA, CDR2 FQGNSA. CDR3 sequence: CASSLVKLGTNTEAFF. The CDR3 DNA follows: TGTGCCAGCAGCTTAGTTAAGCTGGGGACGAACACTGAAGCTTTCTTT.

There are many counts of this clonotype. The chain uses TRBV12-3 or TRBV12-4 and TRBJ2-7; 12 bases match TRBD2. This CDR3 region has 15 residues. The V gene end was trimmed by 7 bases and the J gene end by 0 bases; junction bases not matched to a gene: 4. In nucleotides, the CDR3 is TGTGCCAGCACCTCGACTAGCGGGAGCTCCTACGAGCAGTACTTC. This codes for CASTSTSGSSYEQYF.

This clonotype was detected many times. The chain has TRBV9 and TRBJ2-2; TRBD2 aligns across 10 bases. Germline CDR1 SGDLS, CDR2 YYNGEE. The CDR3 is 16 residues long. J lost 7 bases, V lost 1 base, and 7 bases had no gene match. The CDR3 coding sequence is TGTGCCAGCAGCGTACTAGCGGGGGAACCACTCGGGGAGCTGTTTTTT. This gives the protein CASSVLAGEPLGELFF. The full variable domain, completed using reference TRBV9 and TRBJ2-2, is DSGVTQTPKHLITATGQRVTLRCSPRSGDLSVYWYQQSLDQGLQFLIQYYNGEERAKGNILERFSAQQFPDLHSELNLSSLELGDSALYFCASSVLAGEPLGELFFGEGSRLTVL.

This clonotype showed up many times. V is TRBV6-5 and J is TRBJ2-1; D may correspond to TRBD1 or TRBD2 (5 bases each). Trimming took off 6 bases at V and 6 bases at J, with 12 bases between the two ends. This CDR3 spans 13 amino acids. Germline CDR1 reads MNHEY; CDR2 reads SVGAGI. In nucleotides, the CDR3 is TGTGCCAGCAGGGCCGGGGCGACCAATGAGCAGTTCTTC. As protein: CASRAGATNEQFF.

This clonotype was seen at least ten times. This chain joins TRBV27 and TRBJ2-5; the match to TRBD1 covers 10 bases. The CDR3 has 15 amino acids. Germline CDR1 reads MNHEY; CDR2 reads SMNVEV (reference sequence). Trimming at V came to 8 bases and at J to 4 bases, leaving 10 bases not matched to a gene. CDR3: CASGHDRGLVETQYF. The CDR3 DNA reads as TGTGCCAGCGGCCATGACAGGGGGCTTGTAGAGACCCAGTACTTC.

This clonotype was counted ten times or more. The chain joins TRBV7-9 to TRBJ2-6, with unresolved D. The CDR3 runs to 12 residues. CDR1 and CDR2 (germline): SEHNR, FQNEAQ (reference sequence). V was shortened by 1 base and J by 10 bases, with 5 bases between the two germline ends. The CDR3 loop reads CASSLVGNVLTF. As DNA, the CDR3 is TGTGCCAGCAGCTTAGTTGGGAACGTCCTGACTTTC.

This clonotype showed up many times. The V and J genes are TRBV20-1 and TRBJ1-5; the D gene is possibly TRBD1 (5 bases). Germline-derived CDR1 and CDR2 are DFQATT and SNEGSKA (reference sequence). The V and J ends lost 2 bases and 3 bases respectively, with 11 bases between them. The CDR3 has 14 amino acids. CDR3 sequence: CSARRGENNQPQHF. In DNA form, the CDR3 reads TGCAGTGCTAGACGAGGGGAGAACAATCAGCCCCAGCATTTT.

In its sample, this clonotype was seen many times. A single base separates this from a much larger clone, so it may be a read error. The CDR3 DNA follows: TGTGCCAGCAGTAGGGACAGCTCCTCTGGGGCCAACGGCCTGACTTTC. It encodes CASSRDSSSGANGLTF. The V call is TRBV6-1, the J call TRBJ2-6; 7 bases line up with TRBD1. This CDR3 contains 16 residues. Germline lookup yields CDR1 MNHNS and CDR2 SASEGT.

Notes on this clonotype: A much larger clone differs from this one at a single base, so this may be a read error. The CDR3 carries no conserved terminal phenylalanine or tryptophan, so it likely arises from a read error. The chain couples TRBV6-6 to TRBJ2-3, with 8 bases that match TRBD2. The CDR3 has 13 amino acids. With V trimmed by 8 bases and J by 4 bases, 5 bases remained unmatched. Germline V CDR1 and CDR2: MNHNY, SVGAGI (reference sequence). In nucleotides, the CDR3 is TGTGCCAGCCGGGGGGGTACTGCAGATACGCAGTATCTT. It is translated as CASRGGTADTQYL.